The 7 T cell receptor beta chains below were found in one sample sequenced in a study of T cells in Graves' hyperthyroidism and ophthalmopathy. From RNA transcripts, TCR beta CDR3 regions were amplified. A first-round RT-PCR of the TCR CDR3 used the HTBI primer set. TCRdb reprocessed the multiplex PCR reads with MiXCR, giving one entry per CDR3 protein. The table shows about 350,000 distinct CDR3 sequences, with roughly 14% occurring only once. Sequencing was performed on blood. The source is a woman aged 25 to 39 with Graves' hyperthyroidism.

This clonotype came up many times. The chain carries TRBV10-3 and TRBJ1-5; 7 bases fit TRBD1. The V and J ends lost 2 bases and 6 bases, in that order; junction bases with no gene match: 7. CDR1 and CDR2 from the germline V gene are ENHRY and SYGVKD. The CDR3 spans 15 residues. The CDR3 is CAISERDRGGQPQHF. The CDR3 DNA reads as TGTGCCATCAGTGAGAGGGACAGAGGGGGTCAGCCCCAGCATTTT.

This clonotype showed up many times. The rearrangement uses TRBV12-3 or TRBV12-4 and TRBJ2-1, with D possibly TRBD1 on 5 matching bases. The CDR3 is made up of 13 amino acids. Trimming stripped 3 bases from V and 8 bases from J, with 11 bases between. CDR3 sequence: CASSFAGLDEQFF. The DNA of the CDR3 is TGTGCCAGCAGTTTCGCAGGGTTGGATGAGCAGTTCTTC.

This clonotype has just a few counts. The rearrangement uses TRBV4-3 and TRBJ1-5; D gene uncertain. Trimming removed 1 base at V and 4 bases at J, with 11 bases between. CDR1 LGHNA and CDR2 YSLEER come from the germline V gene. The CDR3 runs 15 residues. The CDR3 loop reads CASSQGKGENQPQHF. The CDR3 bases are TGCGCCAGCAGCCAAGGCAAGGGTGAGAATCAGCCCCAGCATTTT.

This clonotype was counted at least ten times. The chain carries TRBV12-3 or TRBV12-4 and TRBJ1-1; no definite D call. The V and J ends lost 1 base and 7 bases respectively, with 10 bases between them. This CDR3 is built from 13 residues. The DNA for the CDR3 is TGTGCCAGCAGTTTAGATCCAAGAGATGAAGCTTTCTTT. Translated, it gives CASSLDPRDEAFF.

In this sample, this clonotype turned up many times. This sequence joins TRBV6-2 or TRBV6-3 and TRBJ2-5, with D unclear. The CDR3 length is 12 residues. Trimming pared 10 bases from V and 4 bases from J, leaving 13 bases between. In germline, CDR1 is MNHEY, CDR2 SVGEGT. CDR3 sequence reads: CATAQDGETQYF. CDR3 bases: TGTGCCACCGCCCAGGATGGAGAGACCCAGTACTTC.

The chain uses TRBV7-6 and TRBJ2-2, with TRBD1 identical over 7 bases. Germline V lookup: CDR1 SGHVS, CDR2 FNYEAQ. Trimming at V came to 1 base and at J to 1 base, leaving 12 bases not matched to a gene. This CDR3 contains 19 residues. The DNA of the CDR3 is TGTGCCAGCAGCTTAGACGAGCGACCCGGGACAGAGAACACCGGGGAGCTGTTTTTT. The encoded protein is CASSLDERPGTENTGELFF. Together with reference TRBV7-6 and TRBJ2-2, the CDR3 gives the full variable domain: GAGVSQSPRYKVTKRGQDVALRCDPISGHVSLYWYRQALGQGPEFLTYFNYEAQQDKSGLPNDRFSAERPEGSISTLTIQRTEQRDSAMYRCASSLDERPGTENTGELFFGEGSRLTVL.

V gene TRBV7-9 combines with J gene TRBJ2-3; 13 bases map to TRBD2. The J segment lost 6 bases and the V segment lost 10 bases, leaving 10 bases of the junction unmatched. Germline CDR1 reads SEHNR; CDR2 reads FQNEAQ (reference sequence). This CDR3 is built from 15 residues. CDR3: CAMRTSGSGTDTQYF. CDR3 coding DNA: TGTGCCATGCGGACTAGCGGGAGTGGGACGGATACGCAGTATTTT. Supplemented by reference TRBV7-9 and TRBJ2-3, the full variable domain reads DTGVSQNPRHKITKRGQNVTFRCDPISEHNRLYWYRQTLGQGPEFLTYFQNEAQLEKSRLLSDRFSAERPKGSFSTLEIQRTEQGDSAMYLCAMRTSGSGTDTQYFGPGTRLTVL.